The 27 T cell receptor beta chains listed next were all sequenced from one sample in a study of T cell changes during pregnancy in multiple sclerosis. Only in-frame clones appear in the TCRdb table, and some are missing; sequencing was by immunoSEQ multiplex PCR. This sample has tens of thousands of clones, with around 90% found just once. Sequenced material: CD4+ T cells from peripheral blood mononuclear cells, taken after pregnancy. These receptor sequences come from a female donor in good health, enrolled as a control in a pregnancy study.

The V and J genes are TRBV18 and TRBJ1-1; 7 positions agree with TRBD1. The V and J ends lost 4 bases and 4 bases, in that order; junction bases with no gene match: 6. The V gene's germline CDR1 is KGHSH and CDR2 LQKENI. The CDR3 is 14 residues long. CDR3 in amino acids: CASSQGAGTTEAFF. The CDR3 DNA is TGTGCCAGCTCACAGGGGGCCGGGACCACTGAAGCTTTCTTT.

The V call is TRBV6-4, the J call TRBJ1-4; TRBD1 might be the D (6 bases). The germline V gene encodes CDR1 MRHNA and CDR2 SNTAGT. The ends were cut back, 7 bases at V and 5 bases at J, with 14 bases in the middle. The CDR3 is made up of 14 amino acids. In nucleotides, the CDR3 is TGTGCCAGCATGAATAGGGGGACGAATGAAAAACTGTTTTTT. It specifies CASMNRGTNEKLFF.

The rearrangement joins TRBV18 to TRBJ2-3; 9 positions agree with TRBD2. Germline trimming cut 2 bases from V and 8 bases from J; bases unmatched to any gene: 8. The CDR3 contains 15 residues. The V gene's germline CDR1 is KGHSH and CDR2 LQKENI. CDR3 bases: TGTGCCAGCTCACCAGGGACGGCGGGGGGGCGTACGCAGTATTTT. Translation gives CASSPGTAGGRTQYF.

This chain connects TRBV28 to TRBJ1-5; D is perhaps TRBD1 (6 bases). Trimming pared 6 bases from V and 5 bases from J, leaving 17 bases between. The germline gives CDR1 MDHEN, CDR2 SYDVKM. The CDR3 is made up of 15 amino acids. The CDR3 DNA reads as TGTGCCAGCAGCCCAACAGGGAGTTTTTATCAGCCCCAGCATTTT. The encoded protein is CASSPTGSFYQPQHF.

J is TRBJ1-1 and V is TRBV6-5, with D unresolved. V was trimmed by 5 bases and J by 6 bases, leaving 13 bases between them. The CDR3 runs to 13 residues. Germline V CDR1 and CDR2: MNHEY, SVGAGI. The CDR3: CASSTPRLAEAFF. CDR3 sequence (DNA): TGTGCCAGCAGTACCCCGAGATTGGCTGAAGCTTTCTTT.

The chain employs TRBV10-3 and TRBJ1-1, with D unclear. Germline CDR1 is ENHRY and CDR2 is SYGVKD. The CDR3 loop spans 13 amino acids. V lost 6 bases and J 3 bases, leaving 11 bases between the germline ends. This CDR3 is CAISGTVDTEAFF. Here the CDR3 DNA reads TGTGCCATCAGCGGAACAGTAGACACTGAAGCTTTCTTT.

This rearrangement joins TRBV10-3 to TRBJ1-4, with D perhaps matching TRBD1 (6 bases). The CDR3 consists of 14 residues. Germline values: CDR1 ENHRY, CDR2 SYGVKD. Trimming shortened V by 3 bases and J by 8 bases, and 13 bases separated the two germline ends. CDR3 bases: TGTGCCATCAGTGACAATGGGGGGGCCGAAAAACTGTTTTTT. This gives the protein CAISDNGGAEKLFF.

The genes are TRBV28 and TRBJ1-4; TRBD1 agrees at 10 bases. From germline, CDR1 is MDHEN and CDR2 SYDVKM. Losses at the gene ends were 6 bases for V and 5 bases for J; bases not matched to a gene: 6. The CDR3 runs 15 residues. The CDR3: CASSQTGGKNEKLFF. The CDR3 DNA reads TGTGCCAGCAGCCAGACAGGGGGCAAAAATGAAAAACTGTTTTTT.

The chain links TRBV15 to TRBJ1-1, with 10 bases that match TRBD1. CDR1 is LNHNV and CDR2 is YYDKDF in the germline V gene (reference sequence). CDR3 length: 16 amino acids. J gave up 0 bases and V 5 bases, and 6 bases lay outside the gene matches. In DNA form, the CDR3 reads TGTGCCACCAGCGTAGACAGGGGGCTCATGAACACTGAAGCTTTCTTT. This encodes CATSVDRGLMNTEAFF.

The chain links TRBV2 to TRBJ1-1; D possibly corresponds to TRBD1 (6 bases). CDR3 length: 14 amino acids. The germline V gene encodes CDR1 SNHLY and CDR2 FYNNEI. Deletions cut 4 bases from V and 0 bases from J, with 9 bases between. The CDR3 reads CASSGGQMNTEAFF. The CDR3 DNA reads as TGTGCCAGCAGTGGCGGACAGATGAACACTGAAGCTTTCTTT.

The chain employs TRBV5-5 and TRBJ1-1; the D gene is possibly TRBD1 (5 bases). Germline V gene lookup returns CDR1 SGHKS and CDR2 YYEKEE (reference sequence). V was clipped by 6 bases and J by 3 bases, with 15 bases between them. This CDR3 is 14 amino acids long. This CDR3 is CASTLHRGDTEAFF. CDR3 nucleotide sequence: TGTGCCAGCACCCTACATAGGGGCGACACTGAAGCTTTCTTT. The full variable domain, completed using reference TRBV5-5 and TRBJ1-1, is DAGVTQSPTHLIKTRGQQVTLRCSPISGHKSVSWYQQVLGQGPQFIFQYYEKEERGRGNFPDRFSARQFPNYSSELNVNALLLGDSALYLCASTLHRGDTEAFFGQGTRLTVV.

Here the CDR3 reads CASSLWGVLAEGVGDTQYF. The DNA of the CDR3 is TGTGCCAGCAGCTTATGGGGTGTTCTAGCGGAGGGGGTCGGGGATACGCAGTATTTT. The gene calls are TRBV7-2 and TRBJ2-3, with D perhaps matching TRBD2 (7 bases). V lost 2 bases and J lost 6, with 27 bases in between. The germline gives CDR1 SGHTA, CDR2 FQGNSA. This CDR3 is 19 amino acids long.

V and J are TRBV14 and TRBJ1-6; tentative D call: TRBD1 (6 bases). The CDR3 extends over 15 amino acids. Trimming stripped 4 bases from V and 6 bases from J, with 13 bases between. Germline values: CDR1 SGHDN, CDR2 FVKESK. In nucleotides, the CDR3 is TGTGCCAGCAGCCCACAGGGTTTGAGTAATTCACCCCTCCACTTT. Translating it yields CASSPQGLSNSPLHF.

J is TRBJ2-5 and V is TRBV7-8, with TRBD1 matching 8 bases. The germline CDR1 and CDR2 sequences are SGHVS and FQNEAQ. Trimming at V came to 5 bases and at J to 5 bases, leaving 4 bases not matched to a gene. The CDR3 is made up of 13 amino acids. CDR3 nucleotide sequence: TGTGCCAGCAGCCCCACAGGGGGGGAGACCCAGTACTTC. Translating it yields CASSPTGGETQYF. The complete variable domain, with remaining parts taken from reference TRBV7-8 and TRBJ2-5, reads GAGVSQSPRYKVAKRGQDVALRCDPISGHVSLFWYQQALGQGPEFLTYFQNEAQLDKSGLPSDRFFAERPEGSVSTLKIQRTQQEDSAVYLCASSPTGGETQYFGPGTRLLVL.

The gene calls are TRBV2 and TRBJ2-3; D is perhaps TRBD2 (5 bases). The CDR3 consists of 14 residues. The V end lost 5 bases, the J end lost 1 base, and 10 bases lay between the germline ends. Germline V lookup: CDR1 SNHLY, CDR2 FYNNEI. CDR3 sequence reads: CASSPRTGTDTQYF. The CDR3 nucleotides read TGTGCCAGCAGTCCCCGGACTGGCACAGATACGCAGTATTTT.

CDR3 nucleotide sequence: TGTGCCAGTAGTCGGACAGGGCCAAATGGCTACACCTTC. Translated, it gives CASSRTGPNGYTF. The rearrangement uses TRBV19 and TRBJ1-2; TRBD1 aligns across 8 bases. Looked up from germline, CDR1 is LNHDA and CDR2 is SQIVND (reference sequence). J lost 6 bases, V lost 5 bases, and 5 bases had no gene match. CDR3 length: 13 residues.

The CDR3 DNA sequence: TGTGCCAGCTCACTTTACACAGATACGCAGTATTTT. Protein product: CASSLYTDTQYF. The chain carries TRBV18 and TRBJ2-3; D call uncertain. The germline gives CDR1 KGHSH, CDR2 LQKENI. The CDR3 is 12 amino acids. Between the trimmed V and J ends, which lost 4 bases and 2 bases, there was a span of 4 bases.

This chain joins TRBV19 and TRBJ2-7; TRBD1 agrees at 9 bases. V gave up 8 bases and J gave up 3 bases; unmatched junction bases: 11. Per the germline V gene, CDR1 is LNHDA and CDR2 is SQIVND (reference sequence). The CDR3 spans 15 residues. The CDR3 sequence is CASQPTGTGFYEQYF. The DNA of the CDR3 is TGTGCCAGTCAACCAACCGGGACAGGGTTCTACGAGCAGTACTTC.

The V call is TRBV5-4, the J call TRBJ1-2, with 9 bases matching TRBD1. CDR1 is SGHNT and CDR2 is YYREEE in the germline V gene (reference sequence). CDR3 length: 14 residues. V lost 0 bases to trimming and J lost 7 bases; unmatched junction nucleotides: 4. In DNA form, the CDR3 reads TGTGCCAGCAGCTTGGAACAGGGGGCTTTTGGCTACACCTTC. Its protein product is CASSLEQGAFGYTF.

The chain employs TRBV29-1 and TRBJ1-2; no definite D call. Looked up from germline, CDR1 is SQVTM and CDR2 is ANQGSEA. CDR3 length: 14 amino acids. The germline V and J ends were trimmed by 7 bases and 3 bases, with 18 bases remaining between them. Written as DNA, the CDR3 is TGCAGCGCTGACCCTGGGCCCCCGGACTATGGCTACACCTTC. The encoded protein is CSADPGPPDYGYTF.

The chain has TRBV6-1 and TRBJ1-2, with TRBD1 as a possible D gene (6 bases). This CDR3 comprises 13 residues. Germline V gene sequence: CDR1 MNHNS, CDR2 SASEGT. CDR3 sequence reads: CRAGQNYNYGYTF. As DNA, the CDR3 is TGTCGTGCCGGACAGAATTATAACTATGGCTACACCTTC.

This rearrangement joins TRBV6-5 to TRBJ1-2, with 7 bases lining up with TRBD1. Germline trimming cut 10 bases from V and 4 bases from J; bases unmatched to any gene: 15. From germline, CDR1 is MNHEY and CDR2 SVGAGI. This CDR3 has 15 amino acids. CDR3 coding DNA: TGTGCCACCCGAAACCGACAGGGCGTACTCTATGGCTACACCTTC. Protein sequence: CATRNRQGVLYGYTF.

The chain joins TRBV2 to TRBJ1-1, with D possibly matching TRBD1 (6 bases). The CDR3 consists of 13 residues. Germline V gene lookup returns CDR1 SNHLY and CDR2 FYNNEI. Trimming took 4 bases from V and 0 from J, leaving 6 bases between them. CDR3 coding DNA: TGTGCCAGCAGTGGGACAGTGAACACTGAAGCTTTCTTT. Its translation is CASSGTVNTEAFF.

This chain joins TRBV5-8 and TRBJ2-3; 10 positions match TRBD1. The CDR3 has 16 residues. J gave up 1 base and V 3 bases, and 5 bases lay outside the gene matches. CDR1 SGHTS and CDR2 YDEGEE come from the germline V gene. The CDR3 sequence: CASSSGTGDRTDTQYF. In DNA, the CDR3 is TGTGCCAGCAGCTCTGGGACAGGGGACCGCACAGATACGCAGTATTTT. Complete variable domain (other parts from reference TRBV5-8 and TRBJ2-3): EAGVTQSPTHLIKTRGQQATLRCSPISGHTSVYWYQQALGLGLQFLLWYDEGEERNRGNFPPRFSGRQFPNYSSELNVNALELEDSALYLCASSSGTGDRTDTQYFGPGTRLTVL.

The chain carries TRBV5-4 and TRBJ1-4; possibly TRBD1 for D (6 bases). CDR3 length equals 13 residues. In germline, CDR1 is SGHNT, CDR2 YYREEE (reference sequence). With 3 bases removed from V and 7 bases from J, the gap between germline ends came to 10 bases. CDR3 region: CASSSPTGEKLFF. CDR3 coding DNA: TGTGCCAGCAGCTCGCCGACAGGTGAAAAACTGTTTTTT. Drawing the rest from reference TRBV5-4 and TRBJ1-4, the complete variable domain is ETGVTQSPTHLIKTRGQQVTLRCSSQSGHNTVSWYQQALGQGPQFIFQYYREEENGRGNFPPRFSGLQFPNYSSELNVNALELDDSALYLCASSSPTGEKLFFGSGTQLSVL.

The CDR3 DNA sequence: TGCAGCGGTTGGCCGGCACAGGAAGGCTACACCTTC. It translates to CSGWPAQEGYTF. This chain uses TRBV29-1 with TRBJ1-2, with D possibly TRBD1 on 5 matching bases. Trimming stripped 7 bases from V and 8 bases from J, with 17 bases between. This CDR3 has 12 amino acids. Germline CDR1 SQVTM, CDR2 ANQGSEA.

The chain recombines TRBV5-4 with TRBJ2-1; TRBD2 matches at 7 bases. This CDR3 is built from 12 residues. The germline gives CDR1 SGHNT, CDR2 YYREEE (reference sequence). The V gene end was trimmed by 6 bases and the J gene end by 7 bases; junction bases not matched to a gene: 4. CDR3 in amino acids: CASIREDNEQFF. In nucleotides, the CDR3 is TGTGCCAGCATTCGGGAGGATAATGAGCAGTTCTTC.